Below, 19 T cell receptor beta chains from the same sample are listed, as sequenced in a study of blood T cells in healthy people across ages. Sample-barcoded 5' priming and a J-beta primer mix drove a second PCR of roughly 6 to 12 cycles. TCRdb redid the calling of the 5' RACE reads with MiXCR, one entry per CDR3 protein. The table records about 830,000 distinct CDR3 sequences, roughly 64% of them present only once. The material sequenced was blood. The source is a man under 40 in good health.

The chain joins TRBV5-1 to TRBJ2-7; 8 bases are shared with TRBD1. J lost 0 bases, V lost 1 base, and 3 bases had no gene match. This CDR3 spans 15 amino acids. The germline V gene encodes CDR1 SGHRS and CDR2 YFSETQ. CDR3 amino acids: CASSLWTGSSYEQYF. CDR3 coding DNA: TGCGCCAGCAGCTTGTGGACAGGGAGCTCCTACGAGCAGTACTTC.

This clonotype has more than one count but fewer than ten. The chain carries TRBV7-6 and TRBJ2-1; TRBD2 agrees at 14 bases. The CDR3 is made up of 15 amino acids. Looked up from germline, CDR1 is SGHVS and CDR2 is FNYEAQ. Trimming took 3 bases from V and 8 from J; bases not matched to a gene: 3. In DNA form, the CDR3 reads TGTGCCAGCAGCTTGACTAGCGGGGGGGCGGATGAGCAGTTCTTC. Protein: CASSLTSGGADEQFF.

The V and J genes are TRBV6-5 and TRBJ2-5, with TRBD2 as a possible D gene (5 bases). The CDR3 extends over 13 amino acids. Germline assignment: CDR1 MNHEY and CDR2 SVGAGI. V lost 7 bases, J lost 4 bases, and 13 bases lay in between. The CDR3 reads CASTKSGGETQYF. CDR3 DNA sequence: TGTGCCAGCACAAAGTCAGGAGGAGAGACCCAGTACTTC.

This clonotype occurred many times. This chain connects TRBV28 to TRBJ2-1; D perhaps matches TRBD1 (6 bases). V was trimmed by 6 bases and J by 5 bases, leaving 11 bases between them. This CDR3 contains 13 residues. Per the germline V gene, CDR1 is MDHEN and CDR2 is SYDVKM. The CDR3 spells CASRLPGDNEQFF. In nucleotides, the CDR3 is TGTGCCAGCAGATTACCAGGGGACAATGAGCAGTTCTTC.

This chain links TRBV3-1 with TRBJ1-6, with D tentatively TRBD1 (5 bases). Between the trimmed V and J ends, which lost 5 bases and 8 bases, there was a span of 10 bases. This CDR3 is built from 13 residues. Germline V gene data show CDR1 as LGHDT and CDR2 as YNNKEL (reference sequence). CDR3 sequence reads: CASSASGYSPLHF. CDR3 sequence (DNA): TGTGCCAGCAGCGCCTCAGGGTATTCACCCCTCCACTTT.

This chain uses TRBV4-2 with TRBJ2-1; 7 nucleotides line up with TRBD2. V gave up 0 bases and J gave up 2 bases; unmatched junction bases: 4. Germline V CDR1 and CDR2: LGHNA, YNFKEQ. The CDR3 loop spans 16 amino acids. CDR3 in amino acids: CASSQEVSGPYNEQFF. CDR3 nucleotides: TGTGCCAGCAGCCAAGAGGTTAGCGGGCCCTACAATGAGCAGTTCTTC.

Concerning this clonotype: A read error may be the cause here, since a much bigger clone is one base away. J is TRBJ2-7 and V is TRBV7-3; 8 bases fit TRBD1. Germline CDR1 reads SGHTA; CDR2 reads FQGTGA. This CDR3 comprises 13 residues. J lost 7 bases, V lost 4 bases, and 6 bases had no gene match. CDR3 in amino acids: CASSSDRANEQYF. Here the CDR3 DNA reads TGTGCCAGCAGCTCGGACAGGGCCAATGAGCAGTACTTC.

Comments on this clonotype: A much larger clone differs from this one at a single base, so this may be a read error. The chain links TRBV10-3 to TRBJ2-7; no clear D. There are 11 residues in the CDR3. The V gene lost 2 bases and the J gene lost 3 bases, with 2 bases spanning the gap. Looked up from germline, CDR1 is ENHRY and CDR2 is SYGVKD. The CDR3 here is CAISEVYEQYF. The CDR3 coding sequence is TGTGCCATCAGTGAGGTCTACGAGCAGTACTTC.

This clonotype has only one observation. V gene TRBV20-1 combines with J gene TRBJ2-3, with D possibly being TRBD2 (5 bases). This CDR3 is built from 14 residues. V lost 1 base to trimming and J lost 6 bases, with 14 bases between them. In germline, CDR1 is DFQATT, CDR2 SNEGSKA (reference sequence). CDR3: CSARAEAAYDTQYF. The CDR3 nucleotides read TGCAGTGCTAGAGCGGAAGCGGCTTACGATACGCAGTATTTT.

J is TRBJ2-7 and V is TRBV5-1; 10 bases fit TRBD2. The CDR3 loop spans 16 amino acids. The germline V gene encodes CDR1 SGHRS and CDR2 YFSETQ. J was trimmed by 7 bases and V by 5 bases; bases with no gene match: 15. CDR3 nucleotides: TGCGCCAGCAGATCTACCGCTAGCGGGAGCTGGAATGAGCAGTACTTC. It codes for CASRSTASGSWNEQYF.

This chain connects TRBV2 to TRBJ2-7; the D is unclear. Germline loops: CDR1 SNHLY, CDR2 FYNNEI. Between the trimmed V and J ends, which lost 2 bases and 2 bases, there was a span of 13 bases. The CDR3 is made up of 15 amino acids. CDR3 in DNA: TGTGCCAGCAGTGAAACGACCGGCGGTACCTACGAGCAGTACTTC. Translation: CASSETTGGTYEQYF.

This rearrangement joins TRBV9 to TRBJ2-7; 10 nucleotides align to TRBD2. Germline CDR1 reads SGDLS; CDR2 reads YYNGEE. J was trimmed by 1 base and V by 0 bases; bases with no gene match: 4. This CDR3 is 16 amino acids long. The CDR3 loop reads CASSVDASGRSYEQYF. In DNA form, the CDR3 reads TGTGCCAGCAGCGTAGACGCTAGCGGGAGATCCTACGAGCAGTACTTC.

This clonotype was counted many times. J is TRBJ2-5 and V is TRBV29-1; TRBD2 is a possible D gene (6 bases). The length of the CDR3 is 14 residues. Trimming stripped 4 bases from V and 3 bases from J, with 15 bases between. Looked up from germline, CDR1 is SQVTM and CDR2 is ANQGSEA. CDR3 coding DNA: TGCAGCGTTGGCGGGGCGCCACCCGAAGAGACCCAGTACTTC. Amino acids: CSVGGAPPEETQYF.

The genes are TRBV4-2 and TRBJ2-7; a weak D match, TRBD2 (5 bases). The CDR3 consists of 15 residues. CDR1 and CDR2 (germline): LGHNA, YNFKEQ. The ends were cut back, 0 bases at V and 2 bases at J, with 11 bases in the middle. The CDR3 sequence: CASSQDERAAYEQYF. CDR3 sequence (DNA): TGTGCCAGCAGCCAAGATGAGAGGGCCGCCTACGAGCAGTACTTC.

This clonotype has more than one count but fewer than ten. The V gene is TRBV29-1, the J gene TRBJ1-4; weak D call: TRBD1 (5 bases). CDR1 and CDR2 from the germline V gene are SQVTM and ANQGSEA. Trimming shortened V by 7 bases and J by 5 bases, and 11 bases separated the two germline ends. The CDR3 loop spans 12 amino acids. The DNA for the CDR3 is TGCAGCGCGGGACCGATAAATGAAAAACTGTTTTTT. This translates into CSAGPINEKLFF.

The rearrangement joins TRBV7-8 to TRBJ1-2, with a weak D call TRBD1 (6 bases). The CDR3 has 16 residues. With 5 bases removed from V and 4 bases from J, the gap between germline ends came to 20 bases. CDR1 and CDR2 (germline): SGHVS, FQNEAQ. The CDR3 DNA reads TGTGCCAGCAGCACAGCAAGGACCAGGGGAGGCTATGGCTACACCTTC. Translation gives CASSTARTRGGYGYTF.

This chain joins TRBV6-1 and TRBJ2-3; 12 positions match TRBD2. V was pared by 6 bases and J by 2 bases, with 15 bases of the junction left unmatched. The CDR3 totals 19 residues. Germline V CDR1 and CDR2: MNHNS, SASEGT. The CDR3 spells CASRSQGLAGGVITDTQYF. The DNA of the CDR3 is TGTGCCAGCAGGTCCCAGGGACTAGCGGGCGGGGTAATCACAGATACGCAGTATTTT.

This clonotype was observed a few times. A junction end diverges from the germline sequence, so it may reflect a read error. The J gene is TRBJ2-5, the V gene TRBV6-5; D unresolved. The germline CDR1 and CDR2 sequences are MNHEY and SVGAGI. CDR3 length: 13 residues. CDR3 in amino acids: CASSSRYQETQYF. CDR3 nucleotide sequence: TGTGCCAGCAGTTCCAGGTACCAAGAGACCCAGTACTTT.

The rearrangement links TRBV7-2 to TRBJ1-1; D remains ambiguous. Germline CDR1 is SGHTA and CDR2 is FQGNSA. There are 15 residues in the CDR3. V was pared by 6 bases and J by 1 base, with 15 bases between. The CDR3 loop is CASRADGPWNTEAFF. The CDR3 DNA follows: TGTGCCAGCAGGGCTGACGGTCCCTGGAACACTGAAGCTTTCTTT.